The clone carrying this T cell receptor beta chain has just a few counts. Its cognate antigen is unknown. The data were produced by immunoSEQ multiplex PCR, yet TCRdb's version contains in-frame clones alone and is incomplete. This table holds about 37,000 clones, roughly 87% found once. V trimming: 5 bases; J trimming: 3 bases; junction bases outside the gene matches: 15. CDR1 and CDR2 from the germline V gene are MDHEN and SYDVKM. The CDR3 runs 17 residues. This entry comes from a study of graft-versus-host responses after intestinal transplantation. Study-level information: Transplant types were multivisceral, liver-intestinal, or isolated intestinal. Anti-thymocyte globulin served as induction for all recipients, who then took tacrolimus and steroids for roughly 3 years. Findings and limits, study-wide: Recipient bone marrow held GvH clones, some seen earlier in ileum or blood. With peak circulating GvH clone levels came an association with early post-transplant HvG declines.

To release intraepithelial and lamina propria lymphocytes, the graft tissue was processed. Sequenced material: ileum tissue, taken about 200 days after intestinal transplant. This receptor was obtained from a human patient who received an intestinal transplant, so some T cells may come from the graft donor. This chain uses TRBV28 with TRBJ1-2, with 7 bases matching TRBD1. DNA for the CDR3: TGTGCCAGCAGTCCACTCTCCGACAGGGTGGATGACTATGGCTACACCTTC. Residues: CASSPLSDRVDDYGYTF.